The present entry profiles one T cell receptor beta chain with its context. Its antigen is unidentified. This specimen belongs to a study of Ad26.COV2.S vaccination and SARS-CoV-2 variants. The protocol was immunoSEQ multiplex PCR, while the TCRdb copy is restricted to in-frame clones and leaves out a portion. Among roughly 420,000 clones listed, roughly 89% were seen once. Findings and limits, study-wide: Researchers cautioned that TCR breadth and depth analyses may have underestimated total T cell responses. Individuals receiving vaccine had higher spike-specific TCR breadth than placebo recipients did.

The treatment: around 19 received Ad26.COV2.S at low or high dose, single or two shots; about five received placebo; per-sample allocation not given. Sampling was performed 63 days after the first vaccine or placebo injection. The CDR3 runs 15 residues. The V end was cut by 5 bases, the J end by 8 bases, with 19 bases between. Germline V lookup: CDR1 SNHLY, CDR2 FYNNEI. The V and J genes are TRBV2 and TRBJ2-1; a weak D match, TRBD2 (5 bases). The sequenced sample was peripheral blood, obtained in a trial of Ad26.COV2.S vaccine versus placebo. This receptor was taken from a person between 18 and 60 years old who received the Ad26.COV2.S COVID-19 vaccine or a placebo. CDR3 bases: TGTGCCAGCAGTCTAGCTAGCTGGCACGCCGATGAGCAGTTCTTC. Translation: CASSLASWHADEQFF.